Shown below are 24 T cell receptor beta chains from a single sample sequenced in a study of T cell responses to AZD1222 COVID-19 vaccine. Sequenced by immunoSEQ multiplex PCR; TCRdb stores in-frame clones only, minus some. This table holds more than 150,000 clones, almost 95% found once. The specimen comprised peripheral blood, sampled on day 0 of AZD1222 vaccination. These receptors all stem from an adult in good health.

The chain employs TRBV7-9 and TRBJ1-1; 8 positions match TRBD1. V was clipped by 1 base and J by 4 bases; unmatched bases: 8. The CDR3 extends over 16 amino acids. Germline CDR1 reads SEHNR; CDR2 reads FQNEAQ (reference sequence). CDR3 sequence: CASSLVVAGGGTEAFF. The CDR3 DNA sequence: TGTGCCAGCAGCTTAGTGGTCGCAGGGGGCGGCACTGAAGCTTTCTTT.

The chain has TRBV9 and TRBJ1-4; weak D call: TRBD1 (5 bases). Trimming shortened V by 2 bases and J by 3 bases, and 11 bases separated the two germline ends. Germline assignment: CDR1 SGDLS and CDR2 YYNGEE. The CDR3 is made up of 15 amino acids. CDR3 sequence: CASSVARGPNEKLFF. The CDR3 nucleotides read TGTGCCAGCAGCGTGGCGAGGGGCCCTAATGAAAAACTGTTTTTT.

The rearrangement joins TRBV5-1 to TRBJ1-6; D is perhaps TRBD1 (6 bases). The V and J ends lost 4 bases and 6 bases respectively, with 14 bases between them. CDR3 length equals 15 residues. Germline CDR1 SGHRS, CDR2 YFSETQ. CDR3 loop: CASSTYGDTNSPLHF. CDR3 coding DNA: TGCGCCAGCAGCACATACGGGGACACTAATTCACCCCTCCACTTT.

In this sample, this clone turned up a few times. The V call is TRBV10-1, the J call TRBJ1-5; D remains unclear. CDR3 length: 14 amino acids. The germline V and J ends were trimmed by 8 bases and 4 bases, with 15 bases remaining between them. The germline V gene encodes CDR1 WNHNN and CDR2 SYGVQD (reference sequence). Here the CDR3 reads CASFRARANQPQHF. CDR3 in DNA: TGCGCCAGCTTTCGGGCCAGAGCAAATCAGCCCCAGCATTTT.

The chain is built from TRBV2 and TRBJ1-2, with TRBD1 matching 7 bases. Losses at the gene ends were 7 bases for V and 0 bases for J; bases not matched to a gene: 8. This CDR3 region has 15 residues. Germline loops: CDR1 SNHLY, CDR2 FYNNEI. The CDR3 loop reads CASKRDSQANYGYTF. Here the CDR3 DNA reads TGTGCCAGCAAAAGGGACAGCCAAGCTAACTATGGCTACACCTTC.

The sample holds a few counts of this clone. The chain employs TRBV12-5 and TRBJ1-5; D remains unclear. CDR1 is LGHNT and CDR2 is FRNRAP in the germline V gene. Trimming took 0 bases from V and 9 from J, leaving 18 bases between them. The CDR3 is made up of 16 amino acids. The CDR3: CASGLVLWTGRGPQHF. The CDR3 region has the DNA TGTGCTAGTGGTTTGGTACTTTGGACGGGAAGAGGGCCCCAGCATTTT.

The chain links TRBV7-9 to TRBJ1-2, with a possible D match to TRBD1 (6 bases). The CDR3 has 13 residues. CDR1 and CDR2 from the germline V gene are SEHNR and FQNEAQ (reference sequence). Trimming removed 1 base at V and 4 bases at J, with 7 bases between. In DNA, the CDR3 is TGTGCCAGCAGCTTAGAACAGGGCTATGGCTACACCTTC. As protein: CASSLEQGYGYTF.

This clone has a single count. This chain uses TRBV5-5 with TRBJ1-5, with TRBD1 identical over 7 bases. The CDR3 is made up of 15 amino acids. The germline V gene encodes CDR1 SGHKS and CDR2 YYEKEE (reference sequence). Trimming at V came to 3 bases and at J to 0 bases, leaving 3 bases not matched to a gene. The CDR3, as DNA: TGTGCCAGCAGCTGGGGACAGAATAGCAATCAGCCCCAGCATTTT. Its protein product is CASSWGQNSNQPQHF. The full variable domain, its missing parts supplied by reference TRBV5-5 and TRBJ1-5, is DAGVTQSPTHLIKTRGQQVTLRCSPISGHKSVSWYQQVLGQGPQFIFQYYEKEERGRGNFPDRFSARQFPNYSSELNVNALLLGDSALYLCASSWGQNSNQPQHFGDGTRLSIL.

The chain couples TRBV27 to TRBJ2-1, with TRBD2 identical over 8 bases. Germline CDR1 and CDR2: MNHEY and SMNVEV (reference sequence). The CDR3 sequence is 16 residues long. Trimming took 3 bases from V and 7 from J; bases not matched to a gene: 11. CDR3 region: CASSFPSGGLGNEQFF. The CDR3 DNA reads as TGTGCCAGCAGTTTTCCCTCTGGGGGACTAGGTAATGAGCAGTTCTTC.

CDR3 sequence: CASSASGNEQFF. As DNA, the CDR3 is TGTGCCAGCAGCGCAAGTGGCAATGAGCAGTTCTTC. The chain is built from TRBV7-9 and TRBJ2-1, with D unresolved. Germline lookup yields CDR1 SEHNR and CDR2 FQNEAQ (reference sequence). Trimming shortened V by 5 bases and J by 6 bases, and 8 bases separated the two germline ends. The CDR3 runs to 12 residues.

The rearrangement uses TRBV9 and TRBJ2-7; D is perhaps TRBD2 (5 bases). Trimming stripped 4 bases from V and 2 bases from J, with 13 bases between. Germline values: CDR1 SGDLS, CDR2 YYNGEE. This CDR3 is 14 amino acids long. The DNA of the CDR3 is TGTGCCAGCAGCCCCCCCGGGAAGGCCTACGAGCAGTACTTC. Protein: CASSPPGKAYEQYF. Filled out from reference TRBV9 and TRBJ2-7, the complete variable domain reads DSGVTQTPKHLITATGQRVTLRCSPRSGDLSVYWYQQSLDQGLQFLIQYYNGEERAKGNILERFSAQQFPDLHSELNLSSLELGDSALYFCASSPPGKAYEQYFGPGTRLTVT.

In its sample, this clone was seen once. The V call is TRBV7-8, the J call TRBJ1-1; possibly TRBD1 for D (5 bases). This CDR3 has 18 amino acids. The V and J ends lost 1 base and 5 bases respectively, with 23 bases between them. CDR1 and CDR2 (germline): SGHVS, FQNEAQ. Here the CDR3 DNA reads TGTGCCAGCAGCTTAGGCCGCGTGTGGGCAGGGATTAAGACTGAAGCTTTCTTT. It is translated as CASSLGRVWAGIKTEAFF.

The chain combines TRBV9 with TRBJ2-1; TRBD2 might be the D (5 bases). Per the germline V gene, CDR1 is SGDLS and CDR2 is YYNGEE. The CDR3 has 15 amino acids. The V and J ends lost 0 bases and 4 bases respectively, with 11 bases between them. This chain's CDR3 is CASSVDWTSYNEQFF. Written as DNA, the CDR3 is TGTGCCAGCAGCGTAGACTGGACTTCGTACAATGAGCAGTTCTTC.

The CDR3: CASSTGYGYTF. The CDR3 DNA reads TGTGCCAGCAGTACAGGGTACGGCTACACCTTC. J is TRBJ1-2 and V is TRBV2; D is possibly TRBD1 (6 bases). Germline assignment: CDR1 SNHLY and CDR2 FYNNEI. This CDR3 has 11 amino acids. V lost 5 bases and J 8 bases, leaving 9 bases between the germline ends.

The genes are TRBV30 and TRBJ2-3; TRBD2 agrees at 10 bases. Germline V gives CDR1 GTSNPN, CDR2 SVGIG (reference sequence). V was pared by 3 bases and J by 6 bases, with 9 bases of the junction left unmatched. This CDR3 is built from 15 residues. CDR3 sequence: CAWSLAGGLGDTQYF. The CDR3 coding sequence is TGTGCCTGGAGCTTAGCGGGGGGCCTAGGGGATACGCAGTATTTT.

The chain joins TRBV4-2 to TRBJ2-1; 7 nucleotides line up with TRBD2. CDR1 and CDR2 (germline): LGHNA, YNFKEQ. CDR3 length: 18 amino acids. V was clipped by 0 bases and J by 2 bases; unmatched bases: 10. CDR3: CASSQDLPLAAAYNEQFF. CDR3 bases: TGTGCCAGCAGCCAAGATCTCCCCCTAGCGGCCGCCTACAATGAGCAGTTCTTC.

V gene TRBV5-1 combines with J gene TRBJ2-2; TRBD2 is a possible D gene (6 bases). This CDR3 contains 14 residues. Germline V gene data show CDR1 as SGHRS and CDR2 as YFSETQ. Trimming stripped 7 bases from V and 5 bases from J, with 15 bases between. CDR3 bases: TGCGCCAGCTCGGGAGCCAGTGCTACCGGGGAGCTGTTTTTT. Residues: CASSGASATGELFF.

The V call is TRBV19, the J call TRBJ1-5; D is unclear. V lost 4 bases and J 0 bases, leaving 10 bases between the germline ends. Germline V gene data show CDR1 as LNHDA and CDR2 as SQIVND (reference sequence). This CDR3 spans 15 amino acids. CDR3 region: CASSSREYSNQPQHF. CDR3 in DNA: TGTGCCAGTAGTAGTAGGGAGTATAGCAATCAGCCCCAGCATTTT.

The genes are TRBV6-6 and TRBJ1-2, with TRBD1 as a possible D gene (6 bases). The CDR3 is 12 amino acids. Trimming took 7 bases from V and 6 from J, leaving 12 bases between them. CDR1 is MNHNY and CDR2 is SVGAGI in the germline V gene (reference sequence). The CDR3 loop reads CASTLTGNGYTF. The CDR3 region has the DNA TGTGCCAGCACCTTAACAGGGAATGGCTACACCTTC.

V usage is TRBV19 and J usage is TRBJ2-7; 8 positions match TRBD1. Germline CDR1 LNHDA, CDR2 SQIVND (reference sequence). The CDR3 is 15 residues long. V dropped 5 bases and J dropped 5; count of bases not matched to a gene: 11. The CDR3 here is CASSFTQGVPDEQYF. Here the CDR3 DNA reads TGTGCCAGTAGTTTCACACAGGGGGTACCCGACGAGCAGTACTTC.

This rearrangement joins TRBV2 to TRBJ1-5, with TRBD1 as a possible D gene (5 bases). The germline V gene encodes CDR1 SNHLY and CDR2 FYNNEI. V lost 7 bases to trimming and J lost 5 bases, with 12 bases between them. This CDR3 comprises 13 residues. The chain's CDR3 is CASNQGRDQPQHF. The CDR3 DNA reads as TGTGCCAGCAACCAGGGAAGGGATCAGCCCCAGCATTTT.

The table lists this clone with a count of one. This sequence joins TRBV7-2 and TRBJ2-2, with 10 bases aligning to TRBD1. V gave up 5 bases and J gave up 3 bases; unmatched junction bases: 6. Germline-derived CDR1 and CDR2 are SGHTA and FQGNSA. The CDR3 consists of 16 residues. The CDR3 reads CASSAPGQGYTGELFF. CDR3 nucleotide sequence: TGTGCCAGCAGCGCCCCGGGACAGGGGTACACCGGGGAGCTGTTTTTT.

This clone was picked up a small number of times. The gene calls are TRBV6-6 and TRBJ2-7; 9 nucleotides agree with TRBD1. Germline V gene sequence: CDR1 MNHNY, CDR2 SVGAGI (reference sequence). J was trimmed by 6 bases and V by 5 bases; bases with no gene match: 8. CDR3 length equals 14 residues. The chain's CDR3 is CASSMGTGFSEQYV. The CDR3 DNA is TGTGCCAGCAGTATGGGGACAGGGTTTAGCGAGCAGTACGTC.

CDR3 DNA sequence: TGTGCCACCAGCAGGGAGACTTTCCGGGGCACCATATATTTT. Its translation: CATSRETFRGTIYF. V and J are TRBV15 and TRBJ1-3, with no clear D. V was clipped by 3 bases and J by 9 bases, with 15 bases between them. The germline CDR1 and CDR2 sequences are LNHNV and YYDKDF (reference sequence). This CDR3 has 14 amino acids.